This T cell receptor (beta chain) was identified during a study of tumor-infiltrating lymphocytes in primary liver carcinoma. Looking at the study overall: Sample counts of productive TCRbeta reads spanned roughly 3.65 to 7.13 million; these counts were similar across tissue types. Study-wide findings and caveats: Tumors significantly exceeded blood in top-250-clone fraction (p = 0.039).

Unsorted bulk tissue of about 19-33 mg yielded co-extracted RNA and DNA. Five separate regions were sampled from each tumor. From 450 to 600 ng total RNA, TCR beta cDNA was generated with a primer in the constant region. The TCR beta library was amplified through three nested multiplex PCR rounds in a modified ARM-PCR procedure. TCRdb reprocessed the multiplex PCR reads with MiXCR, giving one entry per CDR3 protein. The sample yields 120,000 or so distinct CDR3 sequences, 50% to 65% seen once. As regards this clonotype: Its matching antigen is unknown. One junction end does not reproduce the germline sequence, and a read error may be involved.

Sequencing was carried out using liver tumor tissue from sampling region 1. Regarding subset: tumor region T1, superior pole. The clonotype comes from a woman aged 55-75 years with primary liver carcinoma and hepatitis B virus infection.

In nucleotides, the CDR3 is TGTACCAGCAGCCTGGGGGGGACGTGGAGGCAGTATTTT. Translated, it gives CTSSLGGTWRQYF. This chain links TRBV11-3 with TRBJ2-3; TRBD2 agrees at 7 bases. The CDR3 runs 13 residues. Germline V gene sequence: CDR1 SGHNT, CDR2 YENEEA.